The T cell receptor beta chain described here comes from a study of cytomegalovirus exposure and HLA in healthy donors. Study-wide findings and caveats: Later analysis reportedly placed an Asian-associated ancestry cluster below the roughly 670-donor mean in N-insertions. TCR beta sequences reportedly predicted most subjects' HLA-A and HLA-B alleles accurately.

Researchers ran the PCR with 60 Vbeta and 13 Jbeta primers. Sequenced by immunoSEQ multiplex PCR; TCRdb stores in-frame clones only, minus some. Seen here are roughly 130,000 clones, more than 60% observed once, and the top ten hold about 8.3%. About this clone itself: Its cognate antigen is unknown.

This sequence originates from a middle-aged woman in good health and CMV-seropositive. Sequencing input: PBMCs.

The CDR3 region is CASSQDWVGGGETQYF. The CDR3 DNA reads TGTGCCAGCAGCCAAGATTGGGTTGGAGGAGGTGAGACCCAGTACTTC. V usage is TRBV14 and J usage is TRBJ2-5, with a possible D match to TRBD2 (5 bases). The V gene lost 0 bases and the J gene lost 5 bases, with 16 bases spanning the gap. This CDR3 is 16 amino acids long. Germline V gives CDR1 SGHDN, CDR2 FVKESK.